Sequencing of this T cell receptor (beta chain) was carried out in a study of T cell responses to AZD1222 COVID-19 vaccine. Here immunoSEQ multiplex PCR was the method, and the copy in TCRdb shows in-frame clones only, minus some. Seen here are about 120,000 clones, 80% to 95% observed once, and the top ten hold just over 4%. Trimming took off 1 base at V and 5 bases at J, with 8 bases between the two ends. From germline, CDR1 is SGHTA and CDR2 FQGNSA. This CDR3 is built from 13 residues. This chain links TRBV7-2 with TRBJ1-2, with unresolved D. This TCR came from an adult who received the MenACWY meningococcal vaccine as a control. The source was peripheral blood, collected 28 days after the second dose of the MenACWY control vaccine. The CDR3 DNA sequence: TGTGCCAGCAGCTTAGGAAGTGGGTATGGCTACACCTTC. It codes for CASSLGSGYGYTF.